This T cell receptor (beta chain) appears in the sequencing data of a study of T cells after yellow fever vaccination. Turning to the study itself: Fractions of limited cellularity were prepared by means of SMART-Seq v4 Ultra Low Input.

TCRdb analysed the 5' RACE reads with MiXCR anew, one entry per CDR3 protein. The table lists 42,000 or so distinct CDR3 sequences, roughly 7% of them singletons. In this sample, this clonotype turned up a few times. This CDR3 is 16 amino acids long. V shed 4 bases, J shed 6 bases, and the junction held 9 bases outside the gene matches. Germline loops: CDR1 MGHDK, CDR2 SYGVNS. This material consisted of CD8+ T cells not binding an NS4B(214-222) dextramer, sorted from PBMCs, taken 45 days after the yellow fever booster vaccination. The chain links TRBV25-1 to TRBJ2-1, with 10 bases lining up with TRBD2. The sequence was collected from a man younger than 45 who received the YFV17D yellow fever vaccine. This CDR3 is CASSGAGTSASNEQFF. In nucleotides, the CDR3 is TGTGCCAGCAGTGGGGCCGGGACTAGCGCTTCCAATGAGCAGTTCTTC.